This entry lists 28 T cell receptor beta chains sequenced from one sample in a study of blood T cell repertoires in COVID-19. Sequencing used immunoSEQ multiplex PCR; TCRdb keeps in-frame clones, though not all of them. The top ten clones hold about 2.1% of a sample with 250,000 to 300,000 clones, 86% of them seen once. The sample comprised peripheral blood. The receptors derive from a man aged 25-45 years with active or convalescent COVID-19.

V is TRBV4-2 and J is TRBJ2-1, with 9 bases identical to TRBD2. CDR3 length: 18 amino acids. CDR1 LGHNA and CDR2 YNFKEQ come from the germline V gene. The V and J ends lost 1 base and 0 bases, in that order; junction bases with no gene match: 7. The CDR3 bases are TGTGCCAGCAGCCAAGTAAAGAGCGGGGGGTCCTCCTACAATGAGCAGTTCTTC. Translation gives CASSQVKSGGSSYNEQFF.

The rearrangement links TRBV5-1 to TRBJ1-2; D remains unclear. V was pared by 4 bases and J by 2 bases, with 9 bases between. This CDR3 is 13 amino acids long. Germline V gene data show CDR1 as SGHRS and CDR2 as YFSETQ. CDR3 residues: CASSREGNYGYTF. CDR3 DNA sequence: TGCGCCAGCAGCCGCGAGGGAAACTATGGCTACACCTTC.

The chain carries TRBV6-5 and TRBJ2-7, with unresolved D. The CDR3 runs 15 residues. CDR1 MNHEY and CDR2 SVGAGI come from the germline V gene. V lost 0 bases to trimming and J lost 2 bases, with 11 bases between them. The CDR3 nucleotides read TGTGCCAGCAGTTACTCGAACGGGTTTGCCTACGAGCAGTACTTC. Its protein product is CASSYSNGFAYEQYF.

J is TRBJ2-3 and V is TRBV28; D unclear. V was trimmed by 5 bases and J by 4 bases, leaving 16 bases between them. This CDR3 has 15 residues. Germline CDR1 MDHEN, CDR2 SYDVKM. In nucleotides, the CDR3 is TGTGCCAGCAGTCCGGCCCTGAGAGGAGCAGATACGCAGTATTTT. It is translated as CASSPALRGADTQYF.

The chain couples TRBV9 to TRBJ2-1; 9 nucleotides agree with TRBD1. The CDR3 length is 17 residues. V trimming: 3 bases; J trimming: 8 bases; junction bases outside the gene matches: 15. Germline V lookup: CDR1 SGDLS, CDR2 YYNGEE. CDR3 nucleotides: TGTGCCAGCAGCGCAGCCCCCCAGGACAGGGGAACTGATGAGCAGTTCTTC. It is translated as CASSAAPQDRGTDEQFF. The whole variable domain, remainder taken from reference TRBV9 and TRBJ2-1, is DSGVTQTPKHLITATGQRVTLRCSPRSGDLSVYWYQQSLDQGLQFLIQYYNGEERAKGNILERFSAQQFPDLHSELNLSSLELGDSALYFCASSAAPQDRGTDEQFFGPGTRLTVL.

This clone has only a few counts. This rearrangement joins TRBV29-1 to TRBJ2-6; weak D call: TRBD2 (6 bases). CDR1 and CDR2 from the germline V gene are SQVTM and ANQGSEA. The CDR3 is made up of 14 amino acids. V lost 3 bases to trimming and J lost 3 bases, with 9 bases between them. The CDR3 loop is CSVDVGGGANVLTF. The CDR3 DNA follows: TGCAGCGTTGATGTGGGAGGTGGGGCCAACGTCCTGACTTTC.

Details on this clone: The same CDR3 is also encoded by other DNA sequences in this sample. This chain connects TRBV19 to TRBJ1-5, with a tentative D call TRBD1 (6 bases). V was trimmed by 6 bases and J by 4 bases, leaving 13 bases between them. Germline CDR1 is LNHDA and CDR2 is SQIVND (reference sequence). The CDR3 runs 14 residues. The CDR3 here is CASSLTGRNQPQHF. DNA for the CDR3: TGTGCCAGTAGCCTCACAGGGCGGAATCAGCCCCAGCATTTT.

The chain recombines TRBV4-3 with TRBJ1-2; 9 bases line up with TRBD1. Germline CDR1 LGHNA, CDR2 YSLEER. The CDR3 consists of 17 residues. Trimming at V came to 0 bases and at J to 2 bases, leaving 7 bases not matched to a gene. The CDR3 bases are TGCGCCAGCAGCCAAGACACACCGGGACAGGGCAACTATGGCTACACCTTC. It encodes CASSQDTPGQGNYGYTF.

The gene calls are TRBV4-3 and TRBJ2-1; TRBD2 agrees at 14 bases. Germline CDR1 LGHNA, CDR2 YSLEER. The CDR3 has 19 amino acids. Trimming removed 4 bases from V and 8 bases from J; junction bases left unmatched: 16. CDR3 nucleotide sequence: TGCGCCAGCAGCCCTGGACCCCTTCGACTAGCGGGGGGGCCCTATGAGCAGTTCTTC. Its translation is CASSPGPLRLAGGPYEQFF.

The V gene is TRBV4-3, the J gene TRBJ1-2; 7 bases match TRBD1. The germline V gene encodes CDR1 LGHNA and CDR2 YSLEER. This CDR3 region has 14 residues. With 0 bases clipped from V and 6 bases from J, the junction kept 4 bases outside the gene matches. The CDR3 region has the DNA TGCGCCAGCAGCCAAGACGAGGGGGCAGATGGCTACACCTTC. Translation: CASSQDEGADGYTF.

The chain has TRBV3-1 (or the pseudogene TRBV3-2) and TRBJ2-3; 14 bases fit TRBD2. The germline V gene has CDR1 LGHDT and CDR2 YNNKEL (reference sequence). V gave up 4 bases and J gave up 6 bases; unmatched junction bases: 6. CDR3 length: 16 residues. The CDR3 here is CASSRRLAGGQDTQYF. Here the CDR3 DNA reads TGTGCCAGCAGCCGGCGACTAGCGGGGGGGCAGGATACGCAGTATTTT.

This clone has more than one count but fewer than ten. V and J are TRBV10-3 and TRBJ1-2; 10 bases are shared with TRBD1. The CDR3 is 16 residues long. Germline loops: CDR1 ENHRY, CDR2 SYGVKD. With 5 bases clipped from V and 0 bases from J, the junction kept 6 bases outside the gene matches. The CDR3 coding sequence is TGTGCCATCAGTCAGGACAGGGGGTCCGCTAACTATGGCTACACCTTC. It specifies CAISQDRGSANYGYTF.

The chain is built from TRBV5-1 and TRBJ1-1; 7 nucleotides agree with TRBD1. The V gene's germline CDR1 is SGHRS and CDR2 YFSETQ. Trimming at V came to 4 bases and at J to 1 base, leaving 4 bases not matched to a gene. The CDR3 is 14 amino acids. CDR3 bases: TGCGCCAGCAGCATGGGACAGAGGAACACTGAAGCTTTCTTT. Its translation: CASSMGQRNTEAFF.

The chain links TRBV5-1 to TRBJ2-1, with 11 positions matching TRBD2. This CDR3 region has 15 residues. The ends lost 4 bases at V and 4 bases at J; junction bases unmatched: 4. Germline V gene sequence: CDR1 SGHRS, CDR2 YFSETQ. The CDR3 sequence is CASSLTSGGYNEQFF. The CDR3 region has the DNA TGCGCCAGCAGCCTAACTAGCGGGGGTTACAATGAGCAGTTCTTC.

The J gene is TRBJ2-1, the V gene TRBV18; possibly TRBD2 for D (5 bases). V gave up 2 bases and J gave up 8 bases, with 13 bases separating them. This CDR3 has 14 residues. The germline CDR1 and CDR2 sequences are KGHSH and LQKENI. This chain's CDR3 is CASSPLSSTHEQFF. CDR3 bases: TGTGCCAGCTCACCATTGTCTAGCACCCATGAGCAGTTCTTC.

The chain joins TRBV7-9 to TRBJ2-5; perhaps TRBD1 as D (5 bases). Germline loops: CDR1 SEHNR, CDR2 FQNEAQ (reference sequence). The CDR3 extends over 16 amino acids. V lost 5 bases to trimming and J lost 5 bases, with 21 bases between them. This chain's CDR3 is CASSPWKTGYSETQYF. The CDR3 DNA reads TGTGCCAGCAGCCCCTGGAAAACAGGTTATAGCGAGACCCAGTACTTC.

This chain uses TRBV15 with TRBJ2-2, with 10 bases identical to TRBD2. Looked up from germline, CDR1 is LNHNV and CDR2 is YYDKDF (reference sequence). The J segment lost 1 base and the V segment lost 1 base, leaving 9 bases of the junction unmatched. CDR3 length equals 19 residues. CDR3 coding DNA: TGTGCCACCAGCAGAGGTTGGCTAGCGGGGGCAGGGAACACCGGGGAGCTGTTTTTT. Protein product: CATSRGWLAGAGNTGELFF.

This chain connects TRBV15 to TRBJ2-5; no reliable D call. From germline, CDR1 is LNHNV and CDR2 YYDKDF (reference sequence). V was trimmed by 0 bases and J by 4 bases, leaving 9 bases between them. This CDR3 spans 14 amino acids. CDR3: CATSRDFPGETQYF. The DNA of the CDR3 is TGTGCCACCAGCAGAGATTTTCCGGGAGAGACCCAGTACTTC.

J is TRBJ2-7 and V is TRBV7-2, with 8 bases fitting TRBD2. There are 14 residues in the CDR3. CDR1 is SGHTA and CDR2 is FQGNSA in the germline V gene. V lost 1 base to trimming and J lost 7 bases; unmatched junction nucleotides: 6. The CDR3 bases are TGTGCCAGCAGCTTAGGCGGGACTAGATGGGAGCAGTACTTC. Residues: CASSLGGTRWEQYF.

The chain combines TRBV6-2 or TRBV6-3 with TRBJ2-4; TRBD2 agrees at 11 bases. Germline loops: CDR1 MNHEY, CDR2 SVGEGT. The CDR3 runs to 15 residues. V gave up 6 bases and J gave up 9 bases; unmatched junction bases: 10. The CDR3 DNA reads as TGTGCCAGCAGCCATAGCGGGGGGGCCGGTGGCATTCAGTACTTC. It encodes CASSHSGGAGGIQYF.

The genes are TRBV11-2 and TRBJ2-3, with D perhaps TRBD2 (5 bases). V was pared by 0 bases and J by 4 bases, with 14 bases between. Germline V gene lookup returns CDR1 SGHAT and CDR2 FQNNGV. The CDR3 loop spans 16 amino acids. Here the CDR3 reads CASSLERGSLPDTQYF. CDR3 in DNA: TGTGCCAGCAGCTTAGAACGAGGGTCTCTCCCAGATACGCAGTATTTT. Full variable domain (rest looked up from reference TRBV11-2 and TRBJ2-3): EAGVAQSPRYKIIEKRQSVAFWCNPISGHATLYWYQQILGQGPKLLIQFQNNGVVDDSQLPKDRFSAERLKGVDSTLKIQPAKLEDSAVYLCASSLERGSLPDTQYFGPGTRLTVL.

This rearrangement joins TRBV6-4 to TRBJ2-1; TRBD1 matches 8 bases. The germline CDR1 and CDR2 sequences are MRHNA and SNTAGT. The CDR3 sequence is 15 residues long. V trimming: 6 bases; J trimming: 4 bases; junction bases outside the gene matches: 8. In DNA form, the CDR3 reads TGTGCCAGCAGCGCTGAAAGACAGGGGTACAATGAGCAGTTCTTC. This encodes CASSAERQGYNEQFF.

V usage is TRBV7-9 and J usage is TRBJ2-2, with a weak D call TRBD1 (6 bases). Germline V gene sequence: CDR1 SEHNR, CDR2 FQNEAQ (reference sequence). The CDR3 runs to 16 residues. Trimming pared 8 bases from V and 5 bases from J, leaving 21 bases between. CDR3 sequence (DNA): TGTGCCAGCCTAACGGAGATGGGGGCGCTTACCGGGGAGCTGTTTTTT. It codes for CASLTEMGALTGELFF.

The CDR3 nucleotides are TGTGCCAGCAGCCAAGAACTAGCGGCCTTCGACAATGAGCAGTTCTTC. Encoded protein: CASSQELAAFDNEQFF. This chain links TRBV4-2 with TRBJ2-1, with 8 bases that match TRBD2. Germline V gene data show CDR1 as LGHNA and CDR2 as YNFKEQ. CDR3 length: 16 residues. The trim removed 0 bases at V and 5 bases at J, leaving 6 bases unmatched.

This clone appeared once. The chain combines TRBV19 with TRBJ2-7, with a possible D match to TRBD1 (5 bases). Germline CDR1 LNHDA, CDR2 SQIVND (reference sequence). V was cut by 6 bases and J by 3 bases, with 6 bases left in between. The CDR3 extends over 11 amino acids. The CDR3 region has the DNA TGTGCCAGTAGAGACAGCTACGAGCAGTACTTC. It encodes CASRDSYEQYF.

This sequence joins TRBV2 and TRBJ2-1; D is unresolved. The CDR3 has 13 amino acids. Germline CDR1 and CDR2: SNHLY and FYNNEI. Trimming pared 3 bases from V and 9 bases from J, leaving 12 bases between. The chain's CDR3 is CASSEMGSGEQFF. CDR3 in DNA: TGTGCCAGCAGTGAGATGGGTTCAGGTGAGCAGTTCTTC.

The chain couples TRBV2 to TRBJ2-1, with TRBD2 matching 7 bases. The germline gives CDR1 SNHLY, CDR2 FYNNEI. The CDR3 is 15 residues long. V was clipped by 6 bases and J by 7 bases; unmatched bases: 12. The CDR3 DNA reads TGTGCCAGCAGGGGGGGGACCCTCGTGGGTAATGAGCAGTTCTTC. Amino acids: CASRGGTLVGNEQFF.

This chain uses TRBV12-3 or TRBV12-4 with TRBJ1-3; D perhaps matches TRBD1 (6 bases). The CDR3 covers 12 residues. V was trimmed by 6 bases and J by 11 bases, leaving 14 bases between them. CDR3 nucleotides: TGTGCCAGCAGCTATTCAGGGGAGTCCATATATTTT. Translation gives CASSYSGESIYF.